This T cell receptor beta chain was captured in a study of blood T cell repertoires in COVID-19. The table came from immunoSEQ multiplex PCR; TCRdb's copy has only in-frame clones and leaves some out. This sample has about 300,000 clones, with roughly 87% found just once. The CDR3 is 16 residues long. Trimming removed 10 bases from V and 3 bases from J; junction bases left unmatched: 16. Per the germline V gene, CDR1 is MNHEY and CDR2 is SMNVEV (reference sequence). The sample comprised peripheral blood. The receptor's source is a man younger than 35 with active or convalescent COVID-19. V is TRBV27 and J is TRBJ1-2; 8 bases line up with TRBD1. CDR3 in amino acids: CATNSRGQASDYGYTF. CDR3 nucleotide sequence: TGTGCCACCAATTCACGGGGACAGGCTAGCGACTATGGCTACACCTTC.